This entry concerns a single TCR beta chain. Original processing methods: Researchers report that nucleated cell counts were estimated from reference gene primer amplification. Assay: immunoSEQ multiplex PCR; the TCRdb copy retains only in-frame clones and omits some. V, J and clone size are those of that table, while D and trimming were read from the DNA. The profile shows over 250,000 clones, over 80% of them singletons. The data stem from a study of blood T cell repertoires in COVID-19. About the research overall: Samples came from the United States, Italy and Spain, spanning acute and convalescent COVID-19. T cells, B-cell-depleted T cells, or PBMCs supplied cDNA or gDNA.

The CDR3 loop spans 14 amino acids. Per the germline V gene, CDR1 is LGHDT and CDR2 is YNNKEL (reference sequence). V lost 4 bases and J lost 5, with 11 bases in between. The sample comprised peripheral blood. This chain joins TRBV3-1 (or the pseudogene TRBV3-2) and TRBJ1-4, with D maybe TRBD1 (6 bases). The receptor comes from a woman between 35 and 50 years old who had recovered from COVID-19. CDR3 sequence: CASSLGGGNEKLFF. Written as DNA, the CDR3 is TGTGCCAGCAGCCTTGGGGGCGGGAATGAAAAACTGTTTTTT.